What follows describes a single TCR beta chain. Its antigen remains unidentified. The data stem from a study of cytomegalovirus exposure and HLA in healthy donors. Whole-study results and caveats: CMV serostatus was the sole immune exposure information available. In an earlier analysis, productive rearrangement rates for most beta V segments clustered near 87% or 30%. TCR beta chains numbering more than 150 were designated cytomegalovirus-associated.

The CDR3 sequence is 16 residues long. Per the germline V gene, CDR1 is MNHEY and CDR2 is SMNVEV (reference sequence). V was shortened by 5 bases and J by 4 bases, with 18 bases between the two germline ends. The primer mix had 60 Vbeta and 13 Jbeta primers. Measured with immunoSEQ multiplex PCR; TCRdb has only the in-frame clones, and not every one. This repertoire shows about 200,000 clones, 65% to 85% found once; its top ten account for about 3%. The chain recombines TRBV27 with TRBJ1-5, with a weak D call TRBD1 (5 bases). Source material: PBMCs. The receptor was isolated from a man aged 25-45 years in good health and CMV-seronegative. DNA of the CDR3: TGTGCCAGCAGTCCCTCCTGGGGGGATCATAATCAGCCCCAGCATTTT. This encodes CASSPSWGDHNQPQHF.